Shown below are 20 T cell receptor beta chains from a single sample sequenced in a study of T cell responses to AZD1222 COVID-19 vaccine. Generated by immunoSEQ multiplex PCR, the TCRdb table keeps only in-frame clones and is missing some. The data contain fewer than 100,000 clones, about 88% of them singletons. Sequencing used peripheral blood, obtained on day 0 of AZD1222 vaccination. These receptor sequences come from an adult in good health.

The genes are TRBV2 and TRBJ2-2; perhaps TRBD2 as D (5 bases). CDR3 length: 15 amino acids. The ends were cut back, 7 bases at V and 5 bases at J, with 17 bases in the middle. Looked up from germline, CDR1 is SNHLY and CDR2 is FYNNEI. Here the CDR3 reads CASNGVANPTGELFF. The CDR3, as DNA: TGTGCCAGCAATGGGGTAGCGAACCCGACCGGGGAGCTGTTTTTT.

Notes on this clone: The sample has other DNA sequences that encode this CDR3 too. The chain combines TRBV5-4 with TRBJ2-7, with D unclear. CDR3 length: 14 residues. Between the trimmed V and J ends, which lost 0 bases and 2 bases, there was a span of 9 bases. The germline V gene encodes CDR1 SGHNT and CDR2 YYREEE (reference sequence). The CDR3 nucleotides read TGTGCCAGCAGCTTGGGCGGTCGAACCTACGAGCAGTACTTC. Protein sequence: CASSLGGRTYEQYF.

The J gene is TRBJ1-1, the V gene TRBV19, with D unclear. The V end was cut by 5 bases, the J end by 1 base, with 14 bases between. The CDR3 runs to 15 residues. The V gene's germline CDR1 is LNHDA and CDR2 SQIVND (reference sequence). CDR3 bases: TGTGCCAGTAGTCCCCTTAGTGCGGGGAACACTGAAGCTTTCTTT. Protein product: CASSPLSAGNTEAFF. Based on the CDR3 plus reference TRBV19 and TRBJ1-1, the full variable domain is DGGITQSPKYLFRKEGQNVTLSCEQNLNHDAMYWYRQDPGQGLRLIYYSQIVNDFQKGDIAEGYSVSREKKESFPLTVTSAQKNPTAFYLCASSPLSAGNTEAFFGQGTRLTVV.

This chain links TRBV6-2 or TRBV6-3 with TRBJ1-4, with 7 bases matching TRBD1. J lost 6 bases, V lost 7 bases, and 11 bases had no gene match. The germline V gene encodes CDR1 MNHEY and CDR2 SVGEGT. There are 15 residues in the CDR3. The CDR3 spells CASTPDRERHEKLFF. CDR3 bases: TGTGCCAGCACCCCAGACAGGGAGAGGCATGAAAAACTGTTTTTT.

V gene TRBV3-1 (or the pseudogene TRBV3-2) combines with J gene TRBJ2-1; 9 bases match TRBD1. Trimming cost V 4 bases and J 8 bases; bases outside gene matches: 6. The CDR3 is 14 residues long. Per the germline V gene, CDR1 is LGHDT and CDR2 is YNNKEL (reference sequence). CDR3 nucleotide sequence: TGTGCCAGCAGCCTCCGGGACAGGGACCATGAGCAGTTCTTC. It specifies CASSLRDRDHEQFF.

The CDR3 is CASSSLGTGSQGYTF. The CDR3 DNA reads as TGTGCCAGCAGCTCCCTCGGGACAGGGTCTCAGGGCTACACCTTC. The rearrangement links TRBV9 to TRBJ1-2; TRBD1 matches 9 bases. The V gene's germline CDR1 is SGDLS and CDR2 YYNGEE. V lost 4 bases and J lost 8; bases outside the gene matches: 12. The length of the CDR3 is 15 residues.

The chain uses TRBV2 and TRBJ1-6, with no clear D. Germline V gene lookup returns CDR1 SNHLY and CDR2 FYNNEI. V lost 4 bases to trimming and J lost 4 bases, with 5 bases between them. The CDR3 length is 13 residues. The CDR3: CASSGAYNSPLHF. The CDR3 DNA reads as TGTGCCAGCAGTGGGGCATATAATTCACCCCTCCACTTT.

This CDR3 is CASSFGPWIYGYTF. Here the CDR3 DNA reads TGTGCCAGCAGTTTCGGACCCTGGATCTATGGCTACACCTTC. The chain uses TRBV6-6 and TRBJ1-2; D is undetermined. V was cut by 4 bases and J by 4 bases, with 13 bases left in between. The CDR3 sequence is 14 residues long. Germline CDR1 is MNHNY and CDR2 is SVGAGI (reference sequence).

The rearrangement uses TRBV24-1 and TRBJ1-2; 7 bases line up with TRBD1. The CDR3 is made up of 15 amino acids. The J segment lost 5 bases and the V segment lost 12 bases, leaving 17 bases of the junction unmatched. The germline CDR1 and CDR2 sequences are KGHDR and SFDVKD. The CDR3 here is CAPFQGDRVVYGYTF. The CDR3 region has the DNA TGTGCCCCCTTTCAAGGCGACAGGGTAGTTTATGGCTACACCTTC.

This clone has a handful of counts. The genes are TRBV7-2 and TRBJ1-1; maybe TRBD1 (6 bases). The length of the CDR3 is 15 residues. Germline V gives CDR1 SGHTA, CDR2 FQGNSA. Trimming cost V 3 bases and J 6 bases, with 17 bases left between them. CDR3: CASSFEGGWGAEAFF. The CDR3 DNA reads TGTGCCAGCAGCTTTGAGGGGGGATGGGGGGCTGAAGCTTTCTTT. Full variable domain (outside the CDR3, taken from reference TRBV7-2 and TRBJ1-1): GAGVSQSPSNKVTEKGKDVELRCDPISGHTALYWYRQSLGQGLEFLIYFQGNSAPDKSGLPSDRFSAERTGGSVSTLTIQRTQQEDSAVYLCASSFEGGWGAEAFFGQGTRLTVV.

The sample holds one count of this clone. The CDR3 nucleotides are TGTGCCAGTACCACGGGGCCTGGGGCCAACGTCCTGACTTTC. Translated: CASTTGPGANVLTF. V is TRBV19 and J is TRBJ2-6; either TRBD1 or TRBD2 may supply D (5 bases each). Trimming removed 7 bases from V and 2 bases from J, with 9 bases in between. Germline CDR1 is LNHDA and CDR2 is SQIVND (reference sequence). The CDR3 covers 14 residues.

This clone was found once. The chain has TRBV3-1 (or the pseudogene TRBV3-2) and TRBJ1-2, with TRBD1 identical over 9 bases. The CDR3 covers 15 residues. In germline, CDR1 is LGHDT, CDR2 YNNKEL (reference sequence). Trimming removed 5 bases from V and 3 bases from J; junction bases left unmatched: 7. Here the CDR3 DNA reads TGTGCCAGCAGCTCCTGGACAGGGGAGCACTATGGCTACACCTTC. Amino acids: CASSSWTGEHYGYTF.

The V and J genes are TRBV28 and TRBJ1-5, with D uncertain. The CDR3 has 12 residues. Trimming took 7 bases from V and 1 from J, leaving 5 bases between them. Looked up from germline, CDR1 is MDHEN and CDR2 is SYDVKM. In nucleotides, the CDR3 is TGTGCCAGCACTTGGAGCAATCAGCCCCAGCATTTT. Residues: CASTWSNQPQHF.

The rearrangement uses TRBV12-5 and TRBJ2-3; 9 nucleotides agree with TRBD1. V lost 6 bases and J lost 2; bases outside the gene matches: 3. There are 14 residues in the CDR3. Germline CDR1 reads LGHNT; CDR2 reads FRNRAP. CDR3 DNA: TGTGCTAGTGGCCGGGACAGGGACACAGATACGCAGTATTTT. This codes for CASGRDRDTDTQYF. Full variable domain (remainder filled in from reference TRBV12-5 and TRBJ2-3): DARVTQTPRHKVTEMGQEVTMRCQPILGHNTVFWYRQTMMQGLELLAYFRNRAPLDDSGMPKDRFSAEMPDATLATLKIQPSEPRDSAVYFCASGRDRDTDTQYFGPGTRLTVL.

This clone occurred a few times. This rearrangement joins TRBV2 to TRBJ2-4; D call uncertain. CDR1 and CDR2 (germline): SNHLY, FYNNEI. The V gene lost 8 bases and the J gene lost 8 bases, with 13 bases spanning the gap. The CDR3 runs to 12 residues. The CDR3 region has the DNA TGTGCCAGCTGTATAAGGGTTGACATTCAGTACTTC. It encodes CASCIRVDIQYF.

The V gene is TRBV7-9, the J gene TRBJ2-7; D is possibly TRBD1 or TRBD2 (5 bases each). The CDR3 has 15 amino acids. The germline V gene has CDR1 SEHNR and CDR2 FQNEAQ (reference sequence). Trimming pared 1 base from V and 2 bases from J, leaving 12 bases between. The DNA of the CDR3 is TGTGCCAGCAGCTTAGGGGAGAGGGGCGCCTACGAGCAGTACTTC. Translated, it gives CASSLGERGAYEQYF.

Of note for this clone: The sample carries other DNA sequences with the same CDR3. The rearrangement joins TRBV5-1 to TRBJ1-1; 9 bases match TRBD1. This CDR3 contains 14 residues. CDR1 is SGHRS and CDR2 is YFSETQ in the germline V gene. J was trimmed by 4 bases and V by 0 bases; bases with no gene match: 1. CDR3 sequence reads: CASSLGTGVTEAFF. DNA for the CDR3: TGCGCCAGCAGCTTGGGGACAGGGGTCACTGAAGCTTTCTTT.

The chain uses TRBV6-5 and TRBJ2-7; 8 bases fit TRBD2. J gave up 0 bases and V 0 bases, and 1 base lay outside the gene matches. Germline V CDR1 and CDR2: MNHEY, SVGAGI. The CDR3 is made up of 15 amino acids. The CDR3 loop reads CASSYSAGGSYEQYF. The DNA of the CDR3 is TGTGCCAGCAGTTACTCGGCGGGGGGCTCCTACGAGCAGTACTTC.

CDR3 coding DNA: TGTGCCAGCAGCCAAGTTCTGGGGGTGAACACTGAAGCTTTCTTT. Translating it yields CASSQVLGVNTEAFF. The V call is TRBV3-1 (or the pseudogene TRBV3-2), the J call TRBJ1-1; D possibly corresponds to TRBD1 (5 bases). CDR3 length: 15 residues. Per germline, CDR1 LGHDT and CDR2 YNNKEL (reference sequence). Trimming shortened V by 1 base and J by 0 bases, and 9 bases separated the two germline ends.

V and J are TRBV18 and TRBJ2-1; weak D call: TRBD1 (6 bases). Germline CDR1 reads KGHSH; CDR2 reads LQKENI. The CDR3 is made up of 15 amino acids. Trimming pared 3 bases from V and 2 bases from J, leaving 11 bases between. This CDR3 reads CASSPLGTTYNEQFF. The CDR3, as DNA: TGTGCCAGCTCACCCCTCGGGACAACCTACAATGAGCAGTTCTTC.